This T cell receptor (beta chain) stems from a study of blood T cell repertoires in COVID-19. Sequencing used immunoSEQ multiplex PCR; TCRdb keeps in-frame clones, though not all of them. The profile shows approximately 240,000 clones, around 85% of them singletons. The germline V and J ends were trimmed by 4 bases and 6 bases, with 15 bases remaining between them. CDR1 is KGHSY and CDR2 is FQNENV in the germline V gene. This CDR3 has 14 amino acids. The chain joins TRBV16 to TRBJ1-2; perhaps TRBD1 as D (5 bases). The sequence was obtained from a woman aged 55-70 years with active or convalescent COVID-19. The sequenced sample was peripheral blood. As DNA, the CDR3 is TGTGCCAGCAGCCCTCCGGGAGGGGTTGATGGCTACACCTTC. Residues: CASSPPGGVDGYTF.